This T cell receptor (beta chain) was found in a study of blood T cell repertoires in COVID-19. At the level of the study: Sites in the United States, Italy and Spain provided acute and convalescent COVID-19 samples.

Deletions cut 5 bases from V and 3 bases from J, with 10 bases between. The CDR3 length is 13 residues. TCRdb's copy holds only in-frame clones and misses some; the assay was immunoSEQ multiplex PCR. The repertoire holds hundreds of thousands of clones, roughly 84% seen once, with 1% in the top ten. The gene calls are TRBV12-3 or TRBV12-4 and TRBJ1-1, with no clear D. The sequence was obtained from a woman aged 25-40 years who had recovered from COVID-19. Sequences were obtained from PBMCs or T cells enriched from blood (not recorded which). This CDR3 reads CASSPTVDTEAFF. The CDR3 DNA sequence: TGTGCCAGCAGTCCTACAGTCGACACTGAAGCTTTCTTT.